The present T cell receptor beta chain was sequenced within a study of CD8+CD57+ T cells in acquired aplastic anemia. Trimming took off 5 bases at V and 6 bases at J, with 10 bases between the two ends. The germline CDR1 and CDR2 sequences are MNHNS and SASEGT. CDR3 length: 12 residues. Those patients picked for sequencing had displayed CD8+CD57+ cell expansion on flow cytometry. Patients were treatment-naive when blood was sampled. Researchers used genomic DNA as the template to profile TCR beta VDJ and CDR3. TCRdb used MiXCR to reprocess the reads, holding one entry per CDR3 protein. The table has 120,000 or so distinct CDR3 sequences, 40% seen once.

The receptor's source is a human donor with aplastic anemia. The sample was sorted CD4+, CD8+, or CD8+CD57+ T cells (not recorded which) from PBMCs. This chain uses TRBV6-1 with TRBJ1-1; D call uncertain. The CDR3 DNA follows: TGTGCCAGCAGTTTGACCGGGGCTGAAGCTTTCTTT. As protein: CASSLTGAEAFF.